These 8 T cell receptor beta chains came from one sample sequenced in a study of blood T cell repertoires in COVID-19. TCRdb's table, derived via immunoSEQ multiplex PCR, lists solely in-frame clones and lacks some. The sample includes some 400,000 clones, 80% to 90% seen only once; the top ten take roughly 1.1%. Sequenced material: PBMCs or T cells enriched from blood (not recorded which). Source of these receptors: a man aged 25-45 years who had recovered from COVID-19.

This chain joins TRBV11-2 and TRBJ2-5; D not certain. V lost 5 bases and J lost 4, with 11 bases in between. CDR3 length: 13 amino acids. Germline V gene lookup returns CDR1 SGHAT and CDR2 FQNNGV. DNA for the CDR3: TGTGCCAGCAGCCTGCCCTTGCGAGAGACCCAGTACTTC. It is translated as CASSLPLRETQYF.

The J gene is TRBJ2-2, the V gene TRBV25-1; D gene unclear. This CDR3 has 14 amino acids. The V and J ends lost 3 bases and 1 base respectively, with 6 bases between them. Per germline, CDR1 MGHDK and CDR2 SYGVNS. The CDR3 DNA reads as TGTGCCAGCAGTGATCCAGGGAACACCGGGGAGCTGTTTTTT. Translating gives CASSDPGNTGELFF. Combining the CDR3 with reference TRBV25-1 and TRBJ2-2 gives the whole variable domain EADIYQTPRYLVIGTGKKITLECSQTMGHDKMYWYQQDPGMELHLIHYSYGVNSTEKGDLSSESTVSRIRTEHFPLTLESARPSHTSQYLCASSDPGNTGELFFGEGSRLTVL.

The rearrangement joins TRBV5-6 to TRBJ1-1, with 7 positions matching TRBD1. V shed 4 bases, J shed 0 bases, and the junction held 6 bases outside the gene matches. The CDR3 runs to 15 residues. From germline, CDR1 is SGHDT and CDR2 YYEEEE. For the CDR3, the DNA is TGTGCCAGCAGCCTACAGGGGTCCTTGAACACTGAAGCTTTCTTT. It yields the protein CASSLQGSLNTEAFF.

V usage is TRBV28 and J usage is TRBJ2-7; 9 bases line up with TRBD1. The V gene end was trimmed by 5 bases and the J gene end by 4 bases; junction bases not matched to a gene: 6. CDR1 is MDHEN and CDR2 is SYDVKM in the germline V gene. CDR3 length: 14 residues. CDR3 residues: CASSMGQGSYEQYF. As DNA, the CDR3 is TGTGCCAGCAGTATGGGACAGGGAAGTTACGAGCAGTACTTC.

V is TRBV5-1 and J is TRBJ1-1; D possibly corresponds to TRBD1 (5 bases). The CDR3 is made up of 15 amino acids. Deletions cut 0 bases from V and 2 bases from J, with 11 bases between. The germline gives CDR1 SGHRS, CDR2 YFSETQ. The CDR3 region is CASSLVPGDNTEAFF. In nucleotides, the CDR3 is TGCGCCAGCAGCTTGGTACCGGGGGATAACACTGAAGCTTTCTTT.

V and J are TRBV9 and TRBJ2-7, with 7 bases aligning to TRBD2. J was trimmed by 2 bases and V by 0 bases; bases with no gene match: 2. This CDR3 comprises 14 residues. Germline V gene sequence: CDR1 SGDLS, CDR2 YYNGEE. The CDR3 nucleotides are TGTGCCAGCAGCGTAGCGGGAGGAACCTACGAGCAGTACTTC. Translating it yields CASSVAGGTYEQYF.

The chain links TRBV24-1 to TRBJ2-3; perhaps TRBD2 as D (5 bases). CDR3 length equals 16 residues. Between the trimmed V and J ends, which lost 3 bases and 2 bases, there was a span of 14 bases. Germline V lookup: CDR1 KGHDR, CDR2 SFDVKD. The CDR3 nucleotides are TGTGCCACCAGTGATGGACTGCTGTGGATCACAGATACGCAGTATTTT. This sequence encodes CATSDGLLWITDTQYF.

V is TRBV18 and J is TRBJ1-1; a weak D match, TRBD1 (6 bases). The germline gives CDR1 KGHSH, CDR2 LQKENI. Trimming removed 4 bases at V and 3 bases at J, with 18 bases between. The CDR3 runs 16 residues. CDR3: CASSLRRTGKDTEAFF. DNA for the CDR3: TGTGCCAGCTCACTAAGAAGAACAGGGAAAGACACTGAAGCTTTCTTT. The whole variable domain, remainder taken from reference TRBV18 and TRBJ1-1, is NAGVMQNPRHLVRRRGQEARLRCSPMKGHSHVYWYRQLPEEGLKFMVYLQKENIIDESGMPKERFSAEFPKEGPSILRIQQVVRGDSAAYFCASSLRRTGKDTEAFFGQGTRLTVV.